The sequence of this T cell receptor (beta chain) was determined in a study of blood T cells in healthy people across ages. Study-level points and caveats: The study could not conclusively compare naive and antigen-experienced cells, given its unsorted PBMCs.

Germline CDR1 reads LGHNA; CDR2 reads YNFKEQ. Trimming removed 2 bases from V and 0 bases from J; junction bases left unmatched: 5. The CDR3 is made up of 16 amino acids. It was with a sample-barcoded 5' primer and a J-beta primer mix that a second PCR of roughly 6 to 11 cycles was run. TCRdb redid the calling of the 5' RACE reads with MiXCR, one entry per CDR3 protein. The repertoire has around 1.7 million distinct CDR3 sequences, about 30% of them found once; the top ten carry 7.7%. Isolated PBMCs totaled at least 6 million in each sample. In this sample, this clonotype turned up many times. No antigen is known for it.

The chain has TRBV4-2 and TRBJ2-7, with 9 bases lining up with TRBD2. This TCR was recovered from a woman in her 30s in good health. Sequencing was performed on blood. This CDR3 is CASSQQPSGVSYEQYF. CDR3 DNA sequence: TGTGCCAGCAGCCAACAACCTAGCGGGGTCTCCTACGAGCAGTACTTC.